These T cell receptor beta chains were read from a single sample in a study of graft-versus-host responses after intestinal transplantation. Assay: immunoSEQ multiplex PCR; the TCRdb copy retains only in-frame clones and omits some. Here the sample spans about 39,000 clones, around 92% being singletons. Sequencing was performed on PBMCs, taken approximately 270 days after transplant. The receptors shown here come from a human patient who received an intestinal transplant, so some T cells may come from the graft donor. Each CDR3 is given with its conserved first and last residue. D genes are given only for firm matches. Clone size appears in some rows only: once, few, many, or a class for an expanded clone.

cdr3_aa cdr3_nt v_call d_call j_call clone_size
CASSLELVTDTQYF TGTGCCAGCAGCTTGGAACTGGTGACAGATACGCAGTATTTT TRBV5-6 - TRBJ2-3 -
CASSYPGNGDIQYF TGTGCCAGCAGTTACCCGGGGAATGGGGACATTCAGTACTTC TRBV6-6 - TRBJ2-4 -
CASSLIGTNYGYTF TGTGCCAGCAGCCTCATTGGGACAAACTATGGCTACACCTTC TRBV2 - TRBJ1-2 few
CATGGGLQPLGEQYF TGTGCCACCGGGGGGGGTCTACAACCCTTGGGAGAGCAGTACTTC TRBV19 TRBD2 TRBJ2-7 once
CASSIGNQPQHF TGTGCCAGTAGTATCGGTAATCAGCCCCAGCATTTT TRBV19 - TRBJ1-5 -
CASSLSGGGNNEQFF TGTGCCAGCAGCTTGAGCGGGGGGGGCAACAATGAGCAGTTCTTC TRBV13 TRBD2 TRBJ2-1 -
CASRDRGREQYF TGTGCCAGCAGGGACAGGGGACGGGAGCAGTACTTC TRBV6-1 TRBD1 TRBJ2-7 -
CASSLFGSSEQYF TGTGCCAGCAGTTTATTCGGCAGTTCCGAGCAGTACTTC TRBV27 - TRBJ2-7 -
CAWSVGRLENIQYF TGTGCCTGGAGCGTAGGCAGGCTAGAAAACATTCAGTACTTC TRBV30 - TRBJ2-4 -
CASSLGASGEETQYF TGCGCCAGCAGCTTGGGGGCTAGCGGGGAAGAGACCCAGTACTTC TRBV5-1 TRBD2 TRBJ2-5 -
CASSYSGEQYF TGTGCCAGCAGTTACTCAGGCGAGCAGTACTTC TRBV6-6 - TRBJ2-7 -
CASSTLAGASNEQFF TGTGCCAGCAGTACTCTAGCGGGGGCCTCCAATGAGCAGTTCTTC TRBV25-1 TRBD2 TRBJ2-1 -
CASSLDQKTYNEQFF TGTGCCAGCAGTTTGGATCAGAAAACCTACAATGAGCAGTTCTTC TRBV27 - TRBJ2-1 -
CASSPGSQETQYF TGTGCCAGCTCACCAGGCAGTCAAGAGACCCAGTACTTC TRBV18 - TRBJ2-5 -
CASSHPGQMIYEQYF TGCGCCAGCAGCCACCCGGGACAGATGATCTACGAGCAGTACTTC TRBV4-1 TRBD1 TRBJ2-7 medium-sized
CASSWTGGTEAFF TGTGCCAGCAGTTGGACAGGGGGCACTGAAGCTTTCTTT TRBV6-1 TRBD1 TRBJ1-1 -
CASSGLGRSQDTQYF TGTGCCAGCAGTGGACTAGGGCGTTCACAAGATACGCAGTATTTT TRBV27 TRBD2 TRBJ2-3 -
CASSYMDLGWETQYF TGTGCCAGCAGTTACATGGACCTCGGATGGGAGACCCAGTACTTC TRBV6-5 - TRBJ2-5 once
CASSGRFSNQPQHF TGTGCCAGCAGTGGAAGATTTAGCAATCAGCCCCAGCATTTT TRBV25-1 - TRBJ1-5 -
CASSEGVVTYEQYF TGTGCCAGCAGCGAGGGGGTGGTGACATACGAGCAGTACTTC TRBV2 - TRBJ2-7 -